This T cell receptor beta chain was sequenced in a study of cytomegalovirus exposure and HLA in healthy donors. Overall study results and limits: In a later analysis, compared with equally common non-associated chains, HLA-associated beta chains were more expanded.

Germline lookup yields CDR1 MNHEY and CDR2 SVGAGI. V was clipped by 2 bases and J by 5 bases, with 10 bases between them. The CDR3 contains 14 residues. PCR involved 60 Vbeta and 13 Jbeta primers. Study processing details: Among the unique TCR beta chains that a later analysis counted, 70 million to 85 million in all, 10 million to 14 million were shared. Profiling relied on immunoSEQ multiplex PCR, and the TCRdb table lists in-frame clones only, not all of them. V and J calls and clone size are copied from that table; D and trimming were computed from the DNA. Of approximately 100,000 clones listed, 75% were seen once; the top ten hold over 4%. A remark on this clone: What it binds is unknown.

The chain links TRBV6-5 to TRBJ2-1; D is possibly TRBD2 (5 bases). The specimen was PBMCs. The origin of this receptor is a woman between 18 and 30 years old in good health and CMV-seropositive. In nucleotides, the CDR3 is TGTGCCAGCAGTTACCTCCGGGAACACAATGAGCAGTTCTTC. Protein: CASSYLREHNEQFF.